This entry lists 12 T cell receptor beta chains sequenced from one sample in a study of cytomegalovirus exposure and HLA in healthy donors. PCR primers comprised 60 Vbeta and 13 Jbeta primers. Some clones are missing from TCRdb's copy, which holds only in-frame ones; the method was immunoSEQ multiplex PCR. The sample includes around 110,000 clones, 60% to 70% of them seen just once. Sequencing was performed on PBMCs. The receptors here all came from a woman between 40 and 50 years old in good health and CMV-seropositive.

On this clone: Other DNA sequences within the sample encode an identical CDR3. The V and J genes are TRBV27 and TRBJ1-1; 7 nucleotides match TRBD1. V was pared by 8 bases and J by 5 bases, with 2 bases of the junction left unmatched. Looked up from germline, CDR1 is MNHEY and CDR2 is SMNVEV (reference sequence). The CDR3 totals 11 residues. CDR3 coding DNA: TGTGCCAGCCGCAGGGGGACTGAAGCTTTCTTT. Protein product: CASRRGTEAFF.

This clone was observed a single time. The V and J genes are TRBV6-1 and TRBJ1-5; D is unresolved. The CDR3 loop spans 14 amino acids. The V gene lost 6 bases and the J gene lost 4 bases, with 13 bases spanning the gap. Germline-derived CDR1 and CDR2 are MNHNS and SASEGT. The CDR3 bases are TGTGCCAGCAGCGCCCCGACGGGGAATCAGCCCCAGCATTTT. Its protein is CASSAPTGNQPQHF.

Only one count was recorded for this clone. This chain connects TRBV9 to TRBJ2-6; 12 nucleotides line up with TRBD2. This CDR3 is 20 amino acids long. V shed 3 bases, J shed 0 bases, and the junction held 10 bases outside the gene matches. Germline CDR1 reads SGDLS; CDR2 reads YYNGEE. The CDR3 DNA reads TGTGCCAGCAGCGAGGGACTAGCGGGTCCAATAACCTCTGGGGCCAACGTCCTGACTTTC. This codes for CASSEGLAGPITSGANVLTF. The complete variable domain, with remaining parts taken from reference TRBV9 and TRBJ2-6, reads DSGVTQTPKHLITATGQRVTLRCSPRSGDLSVYWYQQSLDQGLQFLIQYYNGEERAKGNILERFSAQQFPDLHSELNLSSLELGDSALYFCASSEGLAGPITSGANVLTFGAGSRLTVL.

The rearrangement joins TRBV6-1 to TRBJ1-5, with no clear D. Germline CDR1 is MNHNS and CDR2 is SASEGT. Trimming removed 0 bases from V and 0 bases from J, with 12 bases in between. This CDR3 is 17 amino acids long. DNA for the CDR3: TGTGCCAGCAGTGAAGCGAGGGCGGACTTTAGCAATCAGCCCCAGCATTTT. It translates to CASSEARADFSNQPQHF.

DNA for the CDR3: TGCGCCAGCAGCCCCCTAGCGGGAGGGCCCACCGGGGAGCTGTTTTTT. Its translation: CASSPLAGGPTGELFF. This rearrangement joins TRBV5-1 to TRBJ2-2; 12 nucleotides agree with TRBD2. Germline-derived CDR1 and CDR2 are SGHRS and YFSETQ. Trimming took 4 bases from V and 4 from J; bases not matched to a gene: 5. This CDR3 has 16 amino acids.

The rearrangement uses TRBV5-1 and TRBJ1-2, with D possibly matching TRBD1 (6 bases). The V gene lost 5 bases and the J gene lost 4 bases, with 12 bases spanning the gap. Germline V gene sequence: CDR1 SGHRS, CDR2 YFSETQ. The CDR3 length is 13 residues. CDR3: CASSSDRRYGYTF. As DNA, the CDR3 is TGCGCCAGCAGTTCCGACAGGCGCTATGGCTACACCTTC.

Concerning this clone itself: The junction does not match germline at one end; this may be a read error. The chain combines TRBV4-1 with TRBJ2-2, with 7 bases fitting TRBD1. Germline V gene data show CDR1 as MGHRA and CDR2 as YSYEKL. There are 14 residues in the CDR3. The CDR3 loop is CASSQESVWDSPLF. As DNA, the CDR3 is TGCGCCAGCAGCCAAGAGAGTGTCTGGGACAGCCCGCTTTTT.

This clone was seen a few times. The chain employs TRBV30 and TRBJ2-7, with unresolved D. The CDR3 covers 12 residues. Germline CDR1 is GTSNPN and CDR2 is SVGIG (reference sequence). The V gene lost 4 bases and the J gene lost 3 bases, with 10 bases spanning the gap. The CDR3 loop is CAWTLSGYEQYF. The DNA of the CDR3 is TGTGCCTGGACCCTATCGGGCTACGAGCAGTACTTC. The full variable domain, completed using reference TRBV30 and TRBJ2-7, is SQTIHQWPATLVQPVGSPLSLECTVEGTSNPNLYWYRQAAGRGLQLLFYSVGIGQISSEVPQNLSASRPQDRQFILSSKKLLLSDSGFYLCAWTLSGYEQYFGPGTRLTVT.

J is TRBJ2-1 and V is TRBV14, with 8 positions matching TRBD2. V trimming: 4 bases; J trimming: 2 bases; junction bases outside the gene matches: 7. The germline V gene encodes CDR1 SGHDN and CDR2 FVKESK. The length of the CDR3 is 16 residues. CDR3 coding DNA: TGTGCCAGCAGCCGCCCAAAAGCGGGAGCCTACAATGAGCAGTTCTTC. Protein: CASSRPKAGAYNEQFF. The full variable domain, in which reference TRBV14 and TRBJ2-1 provide the parts outside the CDR3, is EAGVTQFPSHSVIEKGQTVTLRCDPISGHDNLYWYRRVMGKEIKFLLHFVKESKQDESGMPNNRFLAERTGGTYSTLKVQPAELEDSGVYFCASSRPKAGAYNEQFFGPGTRLTVL.

V and J are TRBV7-6 and TRBJ1-1, with TRBD1 matching over 11 bases. CDR3 length: 16 amino acids. V dropped 5 bases and J dropped 5; count of bases not matched to a gene: 10. The germline CDR1 and CDR2 sequences are SGHVS and FNYEAQ. The CDR3 DNA reads as TGTGCCAGCAGCAAGGACAGGGGGCCGTATATGACTGAAGCTTTCTTT. The encoded protein is CASSKDRGPYMTEAFF.

This rearrangement joins TRBV18 to TRBJ2-1; 9 bases align to TRBD2. The CDR3 sequence is 17 residues long. The V gene end was trimmed by 6 bases and the J gene end by 2 bases; junction bases not matched to a gene: 11. Germline V gene lookup returns CDR1 KGHSH and CDR2 LQKENI. The CDR3 protein is CASSPPAGGRPYNEQFF. The CDR3 bases are TGTGCCAGCTCCCCGCCGGCGGGAGGGAGACCCTACAATGAGCAGTTCTTC. The full variable domain, its missing parts supplied by reference TRBV18 and TRBJ2-1, is NAGVMQNPRHLVRRRGQEARLRCSPMKGHSHVYWYRQLPEEGLKFMVYLQKENIIDESGMPKERFSAEFPKEGPSILRIQQVVRGDSAAYFCASSPPAGGRPYNEQFFGPGTRLTVL.

The chain links TRBV27 to TRBJ2-1, with 9 nucleotides matching TRBD2. The J segment lost 5 bases and the V segment lost 6 bases, leaving 8 bases of the junction unmatched. Germline CDR1 MNHEY, CDR2 SMNVEV (reference sequence). CDR3 length: 15 amino acids. The CDR3 is CASSVGASGNNEQFF. For the CDR3, the DNA is TGTGCCAGCAGCGTCGGGGCTAGCGGGAACAATGAGCAGTTCTTC.